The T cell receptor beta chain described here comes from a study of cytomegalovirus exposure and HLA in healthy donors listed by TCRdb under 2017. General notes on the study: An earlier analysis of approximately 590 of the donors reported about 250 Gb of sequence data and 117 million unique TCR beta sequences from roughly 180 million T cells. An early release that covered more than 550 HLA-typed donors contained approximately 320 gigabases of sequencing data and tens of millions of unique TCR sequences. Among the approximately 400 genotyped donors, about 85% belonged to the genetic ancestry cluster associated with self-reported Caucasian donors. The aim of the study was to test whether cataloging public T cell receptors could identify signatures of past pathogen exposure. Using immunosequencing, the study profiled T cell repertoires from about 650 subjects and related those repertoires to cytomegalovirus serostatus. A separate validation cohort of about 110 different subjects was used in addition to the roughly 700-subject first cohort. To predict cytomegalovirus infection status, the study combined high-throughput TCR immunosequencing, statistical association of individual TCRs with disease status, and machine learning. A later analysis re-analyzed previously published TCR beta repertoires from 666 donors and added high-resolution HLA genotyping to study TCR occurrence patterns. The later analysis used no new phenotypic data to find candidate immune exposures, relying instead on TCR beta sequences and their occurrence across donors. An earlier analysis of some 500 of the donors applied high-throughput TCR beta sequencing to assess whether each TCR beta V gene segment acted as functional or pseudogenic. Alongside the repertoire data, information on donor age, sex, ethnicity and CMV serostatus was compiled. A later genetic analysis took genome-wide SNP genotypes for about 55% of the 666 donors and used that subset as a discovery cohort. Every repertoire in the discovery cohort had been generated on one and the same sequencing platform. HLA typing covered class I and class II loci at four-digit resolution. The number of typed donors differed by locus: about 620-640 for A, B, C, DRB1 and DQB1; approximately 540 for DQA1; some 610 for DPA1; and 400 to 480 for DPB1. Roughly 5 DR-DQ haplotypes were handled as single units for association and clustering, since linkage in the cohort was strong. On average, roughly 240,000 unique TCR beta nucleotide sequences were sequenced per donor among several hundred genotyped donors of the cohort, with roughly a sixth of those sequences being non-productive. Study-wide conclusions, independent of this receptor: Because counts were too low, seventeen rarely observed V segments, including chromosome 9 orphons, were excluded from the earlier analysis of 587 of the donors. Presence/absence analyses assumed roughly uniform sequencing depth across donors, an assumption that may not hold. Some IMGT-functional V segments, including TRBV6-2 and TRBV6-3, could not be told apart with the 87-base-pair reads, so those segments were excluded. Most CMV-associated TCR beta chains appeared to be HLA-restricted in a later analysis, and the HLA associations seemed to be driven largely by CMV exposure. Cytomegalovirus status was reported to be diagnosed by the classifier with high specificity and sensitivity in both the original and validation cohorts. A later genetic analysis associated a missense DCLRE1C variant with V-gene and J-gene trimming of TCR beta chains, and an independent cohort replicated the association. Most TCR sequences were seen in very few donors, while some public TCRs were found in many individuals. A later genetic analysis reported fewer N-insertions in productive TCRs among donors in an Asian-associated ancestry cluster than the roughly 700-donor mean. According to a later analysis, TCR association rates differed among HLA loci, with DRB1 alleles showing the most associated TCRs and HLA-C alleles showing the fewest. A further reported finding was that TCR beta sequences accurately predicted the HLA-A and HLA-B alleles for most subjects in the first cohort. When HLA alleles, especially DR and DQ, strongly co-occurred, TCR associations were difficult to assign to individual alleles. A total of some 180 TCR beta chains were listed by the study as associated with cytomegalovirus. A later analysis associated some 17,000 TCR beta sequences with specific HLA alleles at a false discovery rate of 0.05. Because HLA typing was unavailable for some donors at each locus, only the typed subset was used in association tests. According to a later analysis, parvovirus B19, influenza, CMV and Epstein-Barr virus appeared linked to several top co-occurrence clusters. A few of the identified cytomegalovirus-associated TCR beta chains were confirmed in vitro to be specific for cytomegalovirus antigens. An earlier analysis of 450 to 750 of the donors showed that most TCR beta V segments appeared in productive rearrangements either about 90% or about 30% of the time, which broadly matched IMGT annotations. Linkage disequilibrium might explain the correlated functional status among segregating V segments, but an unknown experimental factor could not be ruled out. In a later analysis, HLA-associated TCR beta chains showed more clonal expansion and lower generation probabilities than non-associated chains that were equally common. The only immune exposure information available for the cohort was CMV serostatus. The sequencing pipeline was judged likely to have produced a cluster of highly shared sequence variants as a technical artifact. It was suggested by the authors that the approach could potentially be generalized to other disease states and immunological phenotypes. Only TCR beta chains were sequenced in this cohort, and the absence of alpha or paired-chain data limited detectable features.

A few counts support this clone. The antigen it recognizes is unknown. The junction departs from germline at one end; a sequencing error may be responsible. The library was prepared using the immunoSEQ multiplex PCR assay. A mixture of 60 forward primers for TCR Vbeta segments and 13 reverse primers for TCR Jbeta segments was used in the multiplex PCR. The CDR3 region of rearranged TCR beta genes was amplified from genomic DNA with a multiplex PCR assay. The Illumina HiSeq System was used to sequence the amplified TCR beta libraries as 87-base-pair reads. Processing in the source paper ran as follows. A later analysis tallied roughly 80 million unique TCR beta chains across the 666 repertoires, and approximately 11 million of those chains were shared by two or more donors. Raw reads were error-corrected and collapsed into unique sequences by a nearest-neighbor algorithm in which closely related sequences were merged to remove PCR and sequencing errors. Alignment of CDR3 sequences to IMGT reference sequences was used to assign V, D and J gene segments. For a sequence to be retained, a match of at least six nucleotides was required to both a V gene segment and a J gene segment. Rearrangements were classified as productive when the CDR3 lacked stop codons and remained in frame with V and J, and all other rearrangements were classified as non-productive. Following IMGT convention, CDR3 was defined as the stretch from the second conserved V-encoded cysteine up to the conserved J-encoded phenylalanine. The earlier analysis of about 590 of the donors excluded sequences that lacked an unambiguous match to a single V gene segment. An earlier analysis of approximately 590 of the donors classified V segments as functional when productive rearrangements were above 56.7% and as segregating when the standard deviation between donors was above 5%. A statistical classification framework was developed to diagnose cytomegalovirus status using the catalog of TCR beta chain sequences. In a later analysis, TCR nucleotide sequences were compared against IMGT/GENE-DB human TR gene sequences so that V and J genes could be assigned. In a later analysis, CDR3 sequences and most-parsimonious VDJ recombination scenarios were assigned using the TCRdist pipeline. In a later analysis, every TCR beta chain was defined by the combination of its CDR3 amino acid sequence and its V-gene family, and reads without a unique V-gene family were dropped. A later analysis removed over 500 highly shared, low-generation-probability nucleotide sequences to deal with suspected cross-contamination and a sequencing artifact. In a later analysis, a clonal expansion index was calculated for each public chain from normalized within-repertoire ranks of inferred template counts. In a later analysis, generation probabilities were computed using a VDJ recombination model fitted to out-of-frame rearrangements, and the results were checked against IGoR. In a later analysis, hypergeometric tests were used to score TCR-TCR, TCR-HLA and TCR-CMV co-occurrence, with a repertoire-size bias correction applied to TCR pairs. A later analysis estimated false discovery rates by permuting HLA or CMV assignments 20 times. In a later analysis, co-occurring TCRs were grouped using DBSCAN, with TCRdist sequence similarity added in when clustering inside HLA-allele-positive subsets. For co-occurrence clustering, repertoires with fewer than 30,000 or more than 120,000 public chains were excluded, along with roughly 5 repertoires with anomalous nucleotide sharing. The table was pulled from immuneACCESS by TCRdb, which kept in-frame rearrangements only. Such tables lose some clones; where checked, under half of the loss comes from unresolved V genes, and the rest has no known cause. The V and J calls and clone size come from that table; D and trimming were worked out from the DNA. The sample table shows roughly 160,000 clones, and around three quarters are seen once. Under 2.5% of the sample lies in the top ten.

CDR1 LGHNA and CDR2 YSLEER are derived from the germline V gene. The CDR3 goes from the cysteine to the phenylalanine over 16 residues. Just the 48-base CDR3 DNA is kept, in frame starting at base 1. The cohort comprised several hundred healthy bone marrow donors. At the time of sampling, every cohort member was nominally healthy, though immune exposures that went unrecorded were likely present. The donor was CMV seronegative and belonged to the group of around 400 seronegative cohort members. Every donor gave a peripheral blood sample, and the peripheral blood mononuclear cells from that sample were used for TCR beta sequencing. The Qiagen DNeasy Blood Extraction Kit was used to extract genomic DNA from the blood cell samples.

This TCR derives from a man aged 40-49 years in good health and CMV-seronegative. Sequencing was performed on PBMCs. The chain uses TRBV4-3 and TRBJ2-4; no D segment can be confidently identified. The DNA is TGCGCCAGCAGCCAAGCCGCCTTTGATAACAAAAACAGTCAGTACTTC. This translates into CASSQAAFDNKNSQYF.